This entry lists 10 T cell receptor beta chains sequenced from one sample in a study of OX40 agonist ivuxolimab in advanced cancers. The table came from immunoSEQ multiplex PCR; TCRdb's copy has only in-frame clones and leaves some out. The table shows 100,000 to 150,000 clones, with under 95% occurring only once. This sample comprised CD4+ or CD8+ T cells sorted from blood, obtained in a trial of the OX40 agonist ivuxolimab. The receptors originated from an adult with an advanced solid tumor such as melanoma, head and neck, liver or kidney cancer.

The gene calls are TRBV5-1 and TRBJ2-1, with 13 positions matching TRBD2. The CDR3 has 18 amino acids. Germline V lookup: CDR1 SGHRS, CDR2 YFSETQ. Trimming removed 4 bases from V and 2 bases from J; junction bases left unmatched: 9. The CDR3 DNA is TGCGCCAGCAGCCCGTCGGGACTAGCGGGGCCCCCCTACAATGAGCAGTTCTTC. It is translated as CASSPSGLAGPPYNEQFF.

This clone was seen more than once but under ten times. V and J are TRBV10-3 and TRBJ1-5; D gene unclear. Trimming stripped 4 bases from V and 5 bases from J, with 9 bases between. This CDR3 is 13 amino acids long. In germline, CDR1 is ENHRY, CDR2 SYGVKD. CDR3 nucleotide sequence: TGTGCCATCAGTGGTAATAGGGATCAGCCCCAGCATTTT. Its protein product is CAISGNRDQPQHF.

The J gene is TRBJ1-2, the V gene TRBV7-2; a weak D match, TRBD1 (6 bases). The V end was cut by 4 bases, the J end by 7 bases, with 19 bases between. Germline lookup yields CDR1 SGHTA and CDR2 FQGNSA. The CDR3 loop spans 15 amino acids. Written as DNA, the CDR3 is TGTGCCAGCAGCTCGGACCAGGGGCGCGCGTCTGGCTACACCTTC. Translation gives CASSSDQGRASGYTF.

The CDR3 here is CASSEIQGNYGYTF. The DNA of the CDR3 is TGCGCCAGCAGTGAGATTCAGGGAAACTATGGCTACACCTTC. The chain combines TRBV10-2 with TRBJ1-2, with D possibly being TRBD1 (5 bases). Trimming shortened V by 2 bases and J by 2 bases, and 9 bases separated the two germline ends. CDR1 WSHSY and CDR2 SAAADI come from the germline V gene. The CDR3 covers 14 residues.

The chain has TRBV6-6 and TRBJ1-1, with D perhaps matching TRBD1 (5 bases). CDR1 MNHNY and CDR2 SVGAGI come from the germline V gene (reference sequence). CDR3 length: 11 amino acids. Trimming took off 4 bases at V and 11 bases at J, with 11 bases between the two ends. CDR3 nucleotides: TGTGCCAGCAGTTTGGGGGGGACGGCTTTCTTT. Translating gives CASSLGGTAFF.

The chain joins TRBV11-2 to TRBJ2-7, with 9 bases identical to TRBD1. Germline-derived CDR1 and CDR2 are SGHAT and FQNNGV. After removal of 1 base from V and 3 bases from J, the junction contained 4 bases not matched to a gene. There are 15 residues in the CDR3. CDR3 sequence: CASSLGTGQGYEQYF. For the CDR3, the DNA is TGTGCCAGCAGCTTAGGGACGGGACAGGGCTACGAGCAGTACTTC.

On this clone: One junction end disagrees with the germline gene, perhaps due to a read error. The chain employs TRBV6-1 and TRBJ2-7; D could derive from TRBD1 or TRBD2 (5 bases each). The CDR3 sequence is 14 residues long. Germline V gives CDR1 MNHNS, CDR2 SASEGT. CDR3: CASKLGQGEDERYF. The CDR3 nucleotides are TGTGCCAGCAAACTGGGGCAGGGAGAGGACGAGCGGTACTTC.

This clone was picked up one time. V and J are TRBV18 and TRBJ1-1; D is undetermined. Germline V lookup: CDR1 KGHSH, CDR2 LQKENI. V was pared by 3 bases and J by 1 base, with 9 bases between. The CDR3 runs 14 residues. The CDR3, as DNA: TGTGCCAGCTCACCCAGAACCCAGAACACTGAAGCTTTCTTT. Amino acids: CASSPRTQNTEAFF. The variable domain in full, completed from reference TRBV18 and TRBJ1-1, reads NAGVMQNPRHLVRRRGQEARLRCSPMKGHSHVYWYRQLPEEGLKFMVYLQKENIIDESGMPKERFSAEFPKEGPSILRIQQVVRGDSAAYFCASSPRTQNTEAFFGQGTRLTVV.

The rearrangement links TRBV28 to TRBJ1-5; perhaps TRBD1 as D (6 bases). Germline V CDR1 and CDR2: MDHEN, SYDVKM. V shed 5 bases and J shed 4 bases, with 15 bases lying between them. This CDR3 contains 15 residues. CDR3 sequence: CASSRQELGNQPQHF. CDR3 sequence (DNA): TGTGCCAGCAGTCGACAGGAACTGGGGAATCAGCCCCAGCATTTT.

The rearrangement links TRBV7-8 to TRBJ2-7; either TRBD1 or TRBD2 may fit D (7 bases each). The ends were cut back, 2 bases at V and 3 bases at J, with 17 bases in the middle. From germline, CDR1 is SGHVS and CDR2 FQNEAQ. The length of the CDR3 is 16 residues. The CDR3 loop reads CASSLRGGTANYEQYF. CDR3 nucleotides: TGTGCCAGCAGCTTAAGGGGAGGGACAGCCAACTACGAGCAGTACTTC.